Below are 11 T cell receptor beta chains sequenced from a single sample in a study of molecular identifiers for immune sequencing clone quantification. TCRdb fed the PCR reads into MiXCR, producing one record per CDR3 protein. This table has more than 550,000 distinct CDR3 sequences, around 25% appearing once. Sequenced sample: naive CD8+ T cells from blood, with Jurkat cell RNA spiked in. This sample's subset: FACS-sorted CD8+CD4-CCR7+CD45RA+ naive T cells. These receptors were collected from a human donor in good health. Some libraries in this study had Jurkat cell RNA spiked in.

This clonotype was picked up a small number of times. The gene calls are TRBV20-1 and TRBJ2-7; TRBD1 might be the D (5 bases). V lost 4 bases, J lost 6 bases, and 19 bases lay in between. Per germline, CDR1 DFQATT and CDR2 SNEGSKA (reference sequence). There are 14 residues in the CDR3. CDR3 sequence reads: CSATSQGPESEQYF. The CDR3 nucleotides are TGCAGTGCTACAAGTCAGGGCCCCGAATCCGAGCAGTACTTC.

The chain employs TRBV11-2 and TRBJ1-1; unclear D gene. The germline gives CDR1 SGHAT, CDR2 FQNNGV. The V and J ends lost 5 bases and 10 bases respectively, with 8 bases between them. The CDR3 contains 10 residues. CDR3 residues: CASSLVVAFF. In DNA form, the CDR3 reads TGTGCCAGCAGCCTAGTTGTAGCTTTCTTT.

Of note for this clonotype: The conserved final phenylalanine or tryptophan is absent from the CDR3, which likely points to a read error. The chain combines TRBV19 with TRBJ1-4; no clear D. V lost 3 bases and J 6 bases, leaving 11 bases between the germline ends. The CDR3 totals 14 residues. Germline CDR1 LNHDA, CDR2 SQIVND (reference sequence). The CDR3 bases are TGTGCCAGTAGTATCCAGGCTCATGATGAAAAACTGTTTTCT. This codes for CASSIQAHDEKLFS.

Note on this clonotype: One base away lies a much larger clone, so this may be a sequencing read error. The chain combines TRBV13 with TRBJ1-1, with TRBD1 matching 8 bases. CDR1 PRHDT and CDR2 FYEKMQ come from the germline V gene (reference sequence). CDR3 length equals 14 residues. Trimming cost V 4 bases and J 6 bases; bases outside gene matches: 7. The DNA of the CDR3 is TGTGCCAGCAGCTCGGAACAGGGGGACGCTGAAGCTTTCTTT. Protein: CASSSEQGDAEAFF.

This clonotype was picked up a small number of times. The chain has TRBV19 and TRBJ1-6; unclear D gene. This CDR3 contains 15 residues. V lost 6 bases and J lost 0, with 9 bases in between. Germline values: CDR1 LNHDA, CDR2 SQIVND (reference sequence). The CDR3 reads CASSPGSSYNSPLHF. Written as DNA, the CDR3 is TGTGCCAGTAGCCCCGGGAGCTCCTATAATTCACCCCTCCACTTT.

V gene TRBV12-3 or TRBV12-4 combines with J gene TRBJ2-1, with D possibly TRBD1 on 6 matching bases. CDR3 length equals 14 residues. Deletions cut 3 bases from V and 8 bases from J, with 14 bases between. The CDR3 sequence: CASSFGGLGDEQFF. CDR3 DNA: TGTGCCAGCAGTTTTGGGGGCCTGGGCGATGAGCAGTTCTTC.

In its sample, this clonotype was seen many times. This chain connects TRBV13 to TRBJ1-2; D is unresolved. Germline lookup yields CDR1 PRHDT and CDR2 FYEKMQ (reference sequence). This CDR3 has 12 residues. The ends were cut back, 0 bases at V and 7 bases at J, with 6 bases in the middle. The CDR3 DNA reads TGTGCCAGCAGCTTAGGTTATGCTGGCTACACCTTC. This codes for CASSLGYAGYTF.

As for this clonotype: At one end the junction does not follow the germline gene, possibly because of a read error. The chain carries TRBV19 and TRBJ2-2; D gene ambiguous. The CDR3 is made up of 14 amino acids. Germline values: CDR1 LNHDA, CDR2 SQIVND (reference sequence). CDR3 sequence (DNA): TGTGTCAGTAGTATCGGGCTAGGTCACGGGGAGCTGTTTTTT. It is translated as CVSSIGLGHGELFF.

V and J are TRBV30 and TRBJ1-1; the match to TRBD1 covers 12 bases. The V gene end was trimmed by 8 bases and the J gene end by 11 bases; junction bases not matched to a gene: 12. The CDR3 loop spans 13 amino acids. Per the germline V gene, CDR1 is GTSNPN and CDR2 is SVGIG (reference sequence). CDR3 protein: CASRDRGLGVAFF. CDR3 nucleotides: TGTGCCAGCCGGGACAGGGGGCTCGGGGTCGCTTTCTTT. The variable domain in full, with the rest retrieved from reference TRBV30 and TRBJ1-1, is SQTIHQWPATLVQPVGSPLSLECTVEGTSNPNLYWYRQAAGRGLQLLFYSVGIGQISSEVPQNLSASRPQDRQFILSSKKLLLSDSGFYLCASRDRGLGVAFFGQGTRLTVV.

As for this clonotype: A much larger clone differs from this one at a single base, so this may be a read error. V usage is TRBV15 and J usage is TRBJ1-5; 7 positions agree with TRBD1. Germline V gives CDR1 LNHNV, CDR2 YYDKDF (reference sequence). V trimming: 2 bases; J trimming: 6 bases; junction bases outside the gene matches: 7. The CDR3 contains 15 residues. The CDR3 DNA reads as TGTGCCACCAGCAGACCGGACAGGCGGGGTCAGCCCCAGCATTTT. It codes for CATSRPDRRGQPQHF.

This clonotype was detected only a few times. The genes are TRBV24-1 and TRBJ2-1; the D gene is possibly TRBD2 (6 bases). CDR3 size: 13 residues. Deletions cut 4 bases from V and 9 bases from J, with 12 bases between. The germline V gene encodes CDR1 KGHDR and CDR2 SFDVKD. The DNA of the CDR3 is TGTGCCACCAGTGAACAGAGGGGAGGTGAGCAGTTCTTC. The encoded protein is CATSEQRGGEQFF.